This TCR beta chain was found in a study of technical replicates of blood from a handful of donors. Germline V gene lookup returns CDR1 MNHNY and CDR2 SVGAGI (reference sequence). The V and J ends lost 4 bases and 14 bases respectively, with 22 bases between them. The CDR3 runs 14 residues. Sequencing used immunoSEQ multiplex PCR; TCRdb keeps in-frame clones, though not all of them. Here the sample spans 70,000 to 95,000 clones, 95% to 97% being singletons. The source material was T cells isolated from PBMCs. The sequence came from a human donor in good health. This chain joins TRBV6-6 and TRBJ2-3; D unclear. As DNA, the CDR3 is TGTGCCAGCAGTTTCCAAAGCGACTCCGACCTCCCGTATTTT. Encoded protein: CASSFQSDSDLPYF.